These 13 T cell receptor beta chains came from one sample sequenced in a study of blood T cell repertoires in COVID-19 (dated by TCRdb to 2018 to 2020). The method behind the library was the immunoSEQ multiplex PCR assay. TCRdb re-hosts the immuneACCESS table, in-frame sequences only. Its copies lack some clones; in the studies checked, an unresolved V gene accounts for under half of them, and the cause for the rest is not known. This sample has 150,000 or so clones in its table, and approximately 86% of those were observed once. Of the sample, under 3% is held by the ten largest clones. Sequenced input: peripheral blood. These receptors all stem from a woman aged 40 to 55 with active or convalescent COVID-19.

This CDR3 reads CATSRDIRAGRGVDTQYF. The CDR3, as DNA: TGTGCCACCAGCAGAGATATCCGGGCGGGACGGGGTGTAGATACGCAGTATTTT. This chain links TRBV15 with TRBJ2-3; a weak D match, TRBD2 (6 bases). The germline gives CDR1 LNHNV, CDR2 YYDKDF (reference sequence). The CDR3 extends over 18 amino acids. Trimming left V 0 bases short and J 5 bases short, with 21 bases between.

In the case of this clone: The sample carries other DNA sequences with the same CDR3. The chain joins TRBV2 to TRBJ1-5; possible D gene TRBD1, 5 bases. Trimming removed 4 bases from V and 4 bases from J, with 11 bases in between. The CDR3 totals 14 residues. Germline loops: CDR1 SNHLY, CDR2 FYNNEI. CDR3 sequence (DNA): TGTGCCAGCAGTGGGACCGGGGGGAATCAGCCCCAGCATTTT. Its translation is CASSGTGGNQPQHF.

The chain joins TRBV5-1 to TRBJ1-1, with a possible D match to TRBD1 (5 bases). Looked up from germline, CDR1 is SGHRS and CDR2 is YFSETQ. This CDR3 region has 17 residues. V was pared by 0 bases and J by 7 bases, with 22 bases between. CDR3 DNA sequence: TGCGCCAGCAGCTTGGGAGGTGGGGCGCCGGGTACGCGTGAAGCTTTCTTT. Protein: CASSLGGGAPGTREAFF.

The chain uses TRBV5-5 and TRBJ2-3; 9 nucleotides align to TRBD2. The CDR3 contains 15 residues. Germline V gene lookup returns CDR1 SGHKS and CDR2 YYEKEE (reference sequence). J was trimmed by 3 bases and V by 2 bases; bases with no gene match: 4. Here the CDR3 reads CASSLAGLATDTQYF. The CDR3 DNA sequence: TGTGCCAGCAGCTTAGCGGGACTAGCTACAGATACGCAGTATTTT. The variable domain in full, completed from reference TRBV5-5 and TRBJ2-3, reads DAGVTQSPTHLIKTRGQQVTLRCSPISGHKSVSWYQQVLGQGPQFIFQYYEKEERGRGNFPDRFSARQFPNYSSELNVNALLLGDSALYLCASSLAGLATDTQYFGPGTRLTVL.

This chain links TRBV6-2 or TRBV6-3 with TRBJ1-5; D gene ambiguous. This CDR3 has 15 residues. Germline V gives CDR1 MNHEY, CDR2 SVGEGT. The V and J ends lost 2 bases and 0 bases respectively, with 8 bases between them. CDR3 loop: CASSYSPYSNQPQHF. CDR3 bases: TGTGCCAGCAGTTACAGCCCGTATAGCAATCAGCCCCAGCATTTT.

This chain joins TRBV7-2 and TRBJ2-7; no definite D call. V lost 4 bases, J lost 4 bases, and 5 bases lay in between. The germline gives CDR1 SGHTA, CDR2 FQGNSA. This CDR3 is 11 amino acids long. CDR3 nucleotide sequence: TGTGCCAGCAGCTCCCTATACGAGCAGTACTTC. Residues: CASSSLYEQYF.

V and J are TRBV28 and TRBJ1-2; a possible D gene is TRBD1 (5 bases). Looked up from germline, CDR1 is MDHEN and CDR2 is SYDVKM. V was shortened by 10 bases and J by 1 base, with 13 bases between the two germline ends. CDR3 length equals 13 residues. CDR3 nucleotides: TGTGCCACCCCAGGGTGGAATAACTATGGCTACACCTTC. It codes for CATPGWNNYGYTF.

The rearrangement uses TRBV6-5 and TRBJ1-1; a weak D match, TRBD1 (5 bases). This CDR3 comprises 13 residues. With 6 bases removed from V and 1 base from J, the gap between germline ends came to 9 bases. Germline values: CDR1 MNHEY, CDR2 SVGAGI. This CDR3 reads CASRRGRNTEAFF. CDR3 coding DNA: TGTGCCAGCAGGCGGGGCCGGAACACTGAAGCTTTCTTT.

The V call is TRBV5-1, the J call TRBJ2-3; TRBD2 aligns across 10 bases. The CDR3 extends over 14 amino acids. Germline CDR1 SGHRS, CDR2 YFSETQ. The junction had 6 bases not matched to a gene; V was cut back by 5 bases and J by 6 bases. The CDR3 region has the DNA TGCGCCAGCAGTTACAGCGGGGGGGTGGATACGCAGTATTTT. Amino acids: CASSYSGGVDTQYF. Full variable domain (rest looked up from reference TRBV5-1 and TRBJ2-3): KAGVTQTPRYLIKTRGQQVTLSCSPISGHRSVSWYQQTPGQGLQFLFEYFSETQRNKGNFPGRFSGRQFSNSRSEMNVSTLELGDSALYLCASSYSGGVDTQYFGPGTRLTVL.

The genes are TRBV4-2 and TRBJ2-7, with 10 bases matching TRBD1. J gave up 4 bases and V 4 bases, and 16 bases lay outside the gene matches. This CDR3 comprises 18 residues. The germline CDR1 and CDR2 sequences are LGHNA and YNFKEQ. CDR3 in amino acids: CASSPSWDRGRSAYEQYF. CDR3 nucleotide sequence: TGTGCCAGCAGCCCCTCATGGGACAGGGGAAGGTCGGCTTACGAGCAGTACTTC.

The rearrangement joins TRBV3-1 (or the pseudogene TRBV3-2) to TRBJ2-7; 12 bases line up with TRBD1. After removal of 2 bases from V and 7 bases from J, the junction contained 9 bases not matched to a gene. This CDR3 has 16 residues. Germline-derived CDR1 and CDR2 are LGHDT and YNNKEL (reference sequence). CDR3 loop: CASSQRTGQGAGEQYF. Written as DNA, the CDR3 is TGTGCCAGCAGCCAACGTACGGGACAGGGGGCGGGTGAGCAGTACTTC.

The chain carries TRBV19 and TRBJ1-1; 10 bases align to TRBD1. V dropped 5 bases and J dropped 6; count of bases not matched to a gene: 6. The CDR3 extends over 14 amino acids. Germline V CDR1 and CDR2: LNHDA, SQIVND (reference sequence). CDR3 sequence (DNA): TGTGCCAGTAGTCCCGGGACAGGGGCCGCTGAAGCTTTCTTT. Translated, it gives CASSPGTGAAEAFF.

This chain uses TRBV9 with TRBJ2-7, with D perhaps matching TRBD2 (6 bases). CDR3 length equals 14 residues. With 4 bases removed from V and 4 bases from J, the gap between germline ends came to 15 bases. Germline V gene data show CDR1 as SGDLS and CDR2 as YYNGEE. CDR3 residues: CASSPPGGIYEQYF. The CDR3, as DNA: TGTGCCAGCAGCCCCCCCGGCGGGATATACGAGCAGTACTTC. The full variable domain, completed using reference TRBV9 and TRBJ2-7, is DSGVTQTPKHLITATGQRVTLRCSPRSGDLSVYWYQQSLDQGLQFLIQYYNGEERAKGNILERFSAQQFPDLHSELNLSSLELGDSALYFCASSPPGGIYEQYFGPGTRLTVT.